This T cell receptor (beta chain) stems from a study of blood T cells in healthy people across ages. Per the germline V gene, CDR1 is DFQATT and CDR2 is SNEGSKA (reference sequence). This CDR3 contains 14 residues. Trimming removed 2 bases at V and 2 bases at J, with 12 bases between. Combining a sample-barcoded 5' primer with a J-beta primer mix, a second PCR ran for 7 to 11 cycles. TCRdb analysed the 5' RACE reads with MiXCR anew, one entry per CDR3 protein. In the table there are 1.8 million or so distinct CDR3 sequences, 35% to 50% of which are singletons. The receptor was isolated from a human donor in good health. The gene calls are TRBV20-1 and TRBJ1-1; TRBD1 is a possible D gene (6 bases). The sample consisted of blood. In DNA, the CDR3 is TGCAGTGCTAGACCGAGGGGGGAAAACACTGAAGCTTTCTTT. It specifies CSARPRGENTEAFF.